This T cell receptor (beta chain) was captured by sequencing in a study of identifying expanded T cells in peripheral blood. The V end lost 4 bases, the J end lost 7 bases, and 22 bases lay between the germline ends. The germline V gene has CDR1 MDHEN and CDR2 SYDVKM. The CDR3 is made up of 16 amino acids. General observations from the study: About 1.2 clones differed between technical replicates, versus about 17 and 20 over time. Clone count variance between roughly 2-week samples rose with total template count.

Profiled with immunoSEQ multiplex PCR; TCRdb holds only in-frame clones, not every one. The data contain 81,000 or so clones, 84% of them singletons. This clone was observed a handful of times. What it binds is unknown. The specimen sequenced was blood. The rearrangement joins TRBV28 to TRBJ1-2, with a weak D call TRBD1 (6 bases). The sequence was collected from a person between 18 and 70 years old in good health. This chain's CDR3 is CASSSLRGRRMGGYTF. CDR3 DNA: TGTGCCAGCAGTTCGCTCAGGGGCCGCCGTATGGGTGGCTACACCTTC.